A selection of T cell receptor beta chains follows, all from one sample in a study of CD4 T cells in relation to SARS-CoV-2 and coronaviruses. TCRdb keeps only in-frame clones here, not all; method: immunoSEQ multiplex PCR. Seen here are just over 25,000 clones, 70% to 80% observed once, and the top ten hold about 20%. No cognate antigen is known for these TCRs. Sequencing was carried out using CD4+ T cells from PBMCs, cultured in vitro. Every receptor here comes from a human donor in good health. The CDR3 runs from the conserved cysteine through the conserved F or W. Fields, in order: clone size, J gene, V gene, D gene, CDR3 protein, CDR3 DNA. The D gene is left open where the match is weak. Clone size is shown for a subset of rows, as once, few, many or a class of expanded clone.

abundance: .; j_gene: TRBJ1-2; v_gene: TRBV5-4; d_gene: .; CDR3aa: CASSPGGSGIVYGYTF; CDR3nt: TGTGCCAGCAGCCCCGGGGGGTCAGGGATCGTCTATGGCTACACCTTC
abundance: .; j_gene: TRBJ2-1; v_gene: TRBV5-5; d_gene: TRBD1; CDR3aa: CASSEGQGNEQFF; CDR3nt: TGTGCCAGCAGCGAGGGACAGGGCAATGAGCAGTTCTTC
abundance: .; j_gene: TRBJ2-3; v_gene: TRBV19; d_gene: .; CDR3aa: CASSTISGSTDTQYF; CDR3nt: TGTGCCAGTAGCACTATCAGCGGAAGCACAGATACGCAGTATTTT
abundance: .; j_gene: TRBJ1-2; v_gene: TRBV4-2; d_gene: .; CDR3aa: CASSQGDGPNYGYTF; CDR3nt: TGTGCCAGCAGCCAAGGGGACGGGCCTAACTATGGCTACACCTTC
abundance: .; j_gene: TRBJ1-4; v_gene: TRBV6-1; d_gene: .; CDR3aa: CASSEALGGSAEKLFF; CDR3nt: TGTGCCAGCAGTGAAGCTCTTGGGGGCTCGGCTGAAAAACTGTTTTTT
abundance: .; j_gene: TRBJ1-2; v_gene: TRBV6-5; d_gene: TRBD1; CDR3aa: CASMVGQGEGYTF; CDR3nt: TGTGCCAGCATGGTGGGGCAGGGGGAGGGCTACACCTTC
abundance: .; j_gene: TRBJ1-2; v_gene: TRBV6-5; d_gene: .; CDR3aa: CASGSGRGSTYGYTF; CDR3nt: TGTGCCAGTGGGTCAGGTCGGGGCAGCACTTATGGCTACACCTTC
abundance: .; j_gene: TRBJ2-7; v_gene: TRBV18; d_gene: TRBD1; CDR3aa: CASSPVGQGSYEQYF; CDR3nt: TGTGCCAGCTCACCAGTCGGACAGGGATCCTACGAGCAGTACTTC
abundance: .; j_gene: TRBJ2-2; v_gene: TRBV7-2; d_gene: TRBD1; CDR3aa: CASSPRGTGPRAGELFF; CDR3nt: TGTGCCAGCAGCCCGAGGGGGACAGGGCCTCGGGCCGGGGAGCTGTTTTTT
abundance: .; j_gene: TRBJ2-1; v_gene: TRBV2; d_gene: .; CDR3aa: CASSELHNEQFF; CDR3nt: TGTGCCAGCAGTGAACTTCACAATGAGCAGTTCTTC
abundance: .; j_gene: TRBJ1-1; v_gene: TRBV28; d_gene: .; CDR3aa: CASSFPLGDNTEAFF; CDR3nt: TGTGCCAGCAGTTTCCCTCTAGGGGATAACACTGAAGCTTTCTTT
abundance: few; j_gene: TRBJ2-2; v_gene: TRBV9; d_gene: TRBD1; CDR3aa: CASSVNGQGTGELFF; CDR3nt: TGTGCCAGCAGCGTAAACGGACAGGGGACCGGGGAGCTGTTTTTT
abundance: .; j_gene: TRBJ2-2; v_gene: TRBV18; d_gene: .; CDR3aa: CASSRTGELFF; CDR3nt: TGTGCCAGCTCCCGCACCGGGGAGCTGTTTTTT
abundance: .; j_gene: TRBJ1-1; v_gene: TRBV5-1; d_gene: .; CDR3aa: CASSLALQNTEAFF; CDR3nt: TGCGCCAGCAGCTTGGCGCTACAGAACACTGAAGCTTTCTTT
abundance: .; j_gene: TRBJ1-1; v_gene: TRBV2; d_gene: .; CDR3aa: CASSERPGNTEAFF; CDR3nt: TGTGCCAGCAGTGAACGGCCGGGGAACACTGAAGCTTTCTTT
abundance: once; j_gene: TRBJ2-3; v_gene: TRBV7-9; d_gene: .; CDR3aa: CASSSRVAGTTDTQYF; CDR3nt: TGTGCCAGCAGCTCCCGAGTCGCGGGGACAACAGATACGCAGTATTTT
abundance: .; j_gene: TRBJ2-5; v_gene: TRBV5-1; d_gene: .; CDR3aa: CASSIGETQYF; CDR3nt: TGCGCCAGCAGCATTGGAGAGACCCAGTACTTC
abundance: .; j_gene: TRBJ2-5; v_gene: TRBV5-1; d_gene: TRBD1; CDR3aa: CASSPAGTGWWETQYF; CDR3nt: TGCGCCAGCAGCCCTGCCGGGACAGGTTGGTGGGAGACCCAGTACTTC
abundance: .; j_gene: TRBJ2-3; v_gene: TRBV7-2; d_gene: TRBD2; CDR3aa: CASSSALLAGGLDTQYF; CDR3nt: TGTGCCAGCAGCTCGGCGTTGCTAGCGGGGGGGTTAGATACGCAGTATTTT
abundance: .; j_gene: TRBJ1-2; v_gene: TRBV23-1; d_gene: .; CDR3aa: CASSPFYYGYTF; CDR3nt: TGCGCCAGCAGTCCCTTCTACTATGGCTACACCTTC
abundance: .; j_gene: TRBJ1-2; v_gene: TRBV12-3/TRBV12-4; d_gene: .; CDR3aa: CASISGGARGYTF; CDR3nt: TGTGCCAGCATCTCTGGGGGGGCTCGGGGCTACACCTTC
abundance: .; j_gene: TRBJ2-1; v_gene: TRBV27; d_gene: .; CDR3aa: CASSLLEARGSNEQFF; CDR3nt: TGTGCCAGCAGTTTACTCGAGGCCCGGGGGAGCAATGAGCAGTTCTTC
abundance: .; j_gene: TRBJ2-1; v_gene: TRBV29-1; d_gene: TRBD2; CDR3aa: CSVRTSVYNEQFF; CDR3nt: TGCAGCGTGAGGACTAGCGTGTACAATGAGCAGTTCTTC
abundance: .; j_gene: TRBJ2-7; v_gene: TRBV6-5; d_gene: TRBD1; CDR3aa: CASSRRTGNEQYF; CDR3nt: TGTGCCAGCAGTCGGCGGACAGGCAACGAGCAGTACTTC
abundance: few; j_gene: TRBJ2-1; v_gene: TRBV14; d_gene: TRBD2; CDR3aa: CASSQGGLAVNEQFF; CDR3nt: TGTGCCAGCAGCCAAGGGGGACTAGCGGTCAATGAGCAGTTCTTC
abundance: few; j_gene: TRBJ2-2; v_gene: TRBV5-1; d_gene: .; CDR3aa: CASSLTPTANTGELFF; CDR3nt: TGCGCCAGCAGCCTGACCCCGACAGCGAACACCGGGGAGCTGTTTTTT
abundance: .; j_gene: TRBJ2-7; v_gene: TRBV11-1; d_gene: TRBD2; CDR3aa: CASSLAAGAYEQYF; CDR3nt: TGTGCCAGCAGCTTAGCGGCGGGAGCCTACGAGCAGTACTTC
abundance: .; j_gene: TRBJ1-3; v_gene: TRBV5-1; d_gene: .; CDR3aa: CASSEDGAGGNTIYF; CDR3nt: TGCGCCAGCAGCGAGGACGGGGCGGGAGGAAACACCATATATTTT
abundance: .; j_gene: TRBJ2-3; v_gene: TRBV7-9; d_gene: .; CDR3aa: CASSPSSATDTQYF; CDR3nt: TGTGCCAGCAGCCCCTCGTCGGCGACAGATACGCAGTATTTT
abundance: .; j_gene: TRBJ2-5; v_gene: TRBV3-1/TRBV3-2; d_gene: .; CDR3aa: CASSQDTGLGIQETQYF; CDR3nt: TGTGCCAGCAGCCAAGATACAGGGCTGGGAATACAAGAGACCCAGTACTTC
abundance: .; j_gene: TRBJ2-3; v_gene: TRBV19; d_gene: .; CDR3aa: CASSIGERGDTQYF; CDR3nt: TGTGCCAGTAGTATTGGCGAGAGGGGGGATACGCAGTATTTT
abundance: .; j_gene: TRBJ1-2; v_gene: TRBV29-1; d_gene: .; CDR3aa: CSVDPQGTGGYTF; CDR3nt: TGCAGCGTTGACCCACAGGGTACGGGTGGCTACACCTTC
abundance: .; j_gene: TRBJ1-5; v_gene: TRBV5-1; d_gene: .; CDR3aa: CASSLAPTGDNQPQHF; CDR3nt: TGCGCCAGCAGCTTGGCCCCGACAGGTGATAATCAGCCCCAGCATTTT
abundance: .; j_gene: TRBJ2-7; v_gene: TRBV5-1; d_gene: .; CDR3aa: CASSSDNYEQYF; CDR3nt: TGCGCCAGCAGCTCAGACAACTACGAGCAGTACTTC
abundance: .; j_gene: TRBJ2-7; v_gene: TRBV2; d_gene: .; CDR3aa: CASSGWSEQYF; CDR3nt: TGTGCCAGCAGTGGCTGGTCCGAGCAGTACTTC
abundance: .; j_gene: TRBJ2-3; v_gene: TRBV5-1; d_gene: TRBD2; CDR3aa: CASSYSGREGTDTQYF; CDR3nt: TGCGCCAGCAGCTATAGCGGTCGGGAGGGCACAGATACGCAGTATTTT
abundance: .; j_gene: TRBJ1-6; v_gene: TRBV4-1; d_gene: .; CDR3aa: CASSWGGFSHSPLHF; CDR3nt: TGCGCCAGCAGCTGGGGAGGGTTCTCGCATTCACCCCTCCACTTT
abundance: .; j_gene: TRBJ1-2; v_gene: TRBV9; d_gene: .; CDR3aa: CASSVGEGQDGYTF; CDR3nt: TGTGCCAGCAGCGTAGGAGAAGGTCAAGATGGCTACACCTTC
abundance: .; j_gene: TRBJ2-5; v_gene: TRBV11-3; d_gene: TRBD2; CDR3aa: CASSLGGASGVFQETQYF; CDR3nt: TGTGCCAGCAGCTTAGGAGGGGCTAGCGGAGTCTTTCAAGAGACCCAGTACTTC
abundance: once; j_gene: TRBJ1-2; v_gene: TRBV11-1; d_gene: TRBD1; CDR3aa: CASSPAGTGDGYTF; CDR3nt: TGTGCCAGCAGCCCCGCGGGGACAGGGGATGGCTACACCTTC
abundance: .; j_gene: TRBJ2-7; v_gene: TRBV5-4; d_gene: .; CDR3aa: CASSSDRWTNTRQYF; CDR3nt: TGTGCCAGCAGCTCGGACCGGTGGACGAATACGAGGCAGTACTTC
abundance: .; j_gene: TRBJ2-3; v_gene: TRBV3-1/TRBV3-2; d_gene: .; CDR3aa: CASSEIRATGTDTQYF; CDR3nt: TGTGCCAGCAGCGAGATCCGAGCCACAGGGACAGATACGCAGTATTTT
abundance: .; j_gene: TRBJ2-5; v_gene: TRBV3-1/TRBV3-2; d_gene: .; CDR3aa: CASSQSRETQYF; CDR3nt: TGTGCCAGCAGCCAATCAAGGGAGACCCAGTACTTC
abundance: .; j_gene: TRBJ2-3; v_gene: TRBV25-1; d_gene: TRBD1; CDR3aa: CASKLDRATDTQYF; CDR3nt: TGTGCCAGCAAGCTGGACAGGGCTACAGATACGCAGTATTTT
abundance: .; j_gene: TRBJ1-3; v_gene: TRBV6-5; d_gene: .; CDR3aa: CASSLTAGNTIYF; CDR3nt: TGTGCCAGCAGTTTGACGGCTGGAAACACCATATATTTT
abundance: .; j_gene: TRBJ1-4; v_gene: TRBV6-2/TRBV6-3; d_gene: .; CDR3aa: CASSYIRGSATNEKLFF; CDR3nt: TGTGCCAGCAGTTACATCCGGGGCTCTGCGACTAATGAAAAACTGTTTTTT
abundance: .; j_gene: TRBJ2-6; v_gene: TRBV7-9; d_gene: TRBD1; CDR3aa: CASSPRDSFSGANVLTF; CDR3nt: TGTGCCAGCAGCCCCCGGGACAGCTTCTCTGGGGCCAACGTCCTGACTTTC
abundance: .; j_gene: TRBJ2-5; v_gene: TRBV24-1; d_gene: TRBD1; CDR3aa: CATSDWGQGPLGYF; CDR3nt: TGTGCCACCAGTGACTGGGGACAGGGTCCACTTGGGTACTTC
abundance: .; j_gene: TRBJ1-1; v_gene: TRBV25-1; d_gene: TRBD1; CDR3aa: CASSDRQGAHYTEAFF; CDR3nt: TGTGCCAGCAGTGATAGGCAGGGGGCGCATTACACTGAAGCTTTCTTT
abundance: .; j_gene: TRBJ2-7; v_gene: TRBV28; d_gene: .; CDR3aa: CASTLVRGMRYEQYF; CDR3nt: TGTGCCAGCACCCTAGTCCGGGGAATGCGGTACGAGCAGTACTTC
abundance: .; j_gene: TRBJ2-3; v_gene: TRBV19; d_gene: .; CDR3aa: CASSIYAPSTDTQYF; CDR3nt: TGTGCCAGTAGTATATACGCCCCTAGCACAGATACGCAGTATTTT
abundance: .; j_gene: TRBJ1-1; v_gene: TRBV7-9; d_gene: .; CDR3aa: CASTRGEAFF; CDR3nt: TGTGCCAGCACCCGCGGTGAAGCTTTCTTT